One sample yielded the 18 T cell receptor beta chains listed below, sequenced in a study of blood T cells in healthy people across ages. It was with a sample-barcoded 5' primer and a J-beta primer mix that a second PCR of roughly 6 to 12 cycles was run. TCRdb re-called the 5' RACE reads through MiXCR, storing one row per CDR3 protein. The table records around 1,000,000 distinct CDR3 sequences, 35% to 40% of them present only once. The sequenced sample was blood. These receptors were taken from a man between 18 and 29 years old in good health.

The chain combines TRBV5-1 with TRBJ2-1; D ambiguous. From germline, CDR1 is SGHRS and CDR2 YFSETQ. This CDR3 spans 14 amino acids. V lost 7 bases and J 4 bases, leaving 15 bases between the germline ends. Here the CDR3 DNA reads TGCGCCAGCGGCTCCCTTACTCAATACAATGAGCAGTTCTTC. It yields the protein CASGSLTQYNEQFF.

This clonotype has a handful of counts. The chain links TRBV10-3 to TRBJ2-1, with 7 bases identical to TRBD2. The V gene's germline CDR1 is ENHRY and CDR2 SYGVKD. V shed 11 bases and J 10 bases; nucleotides not matched to a gene: 8. The CDR3 spans 11 residues. Here the CDR3 DNA reads TGTGCCTCTTCGGGGGGTCCCGAGCAGTTCTTC. Its protein is CASSGGPEQFF.

The gene calls are TRBV19 and TRBJ1-5; 7 nucleotides match TRBD1. The ends lost 6 bases at V and 5 bases at J; junction bases unmatched: 7. The CDR3 runs 14 residues. CDR1 LNHDA and CDR2 SQIVND come from the germline V gene (reference sequence). This chain's CDR3 is CASSPDRADQPQHF. The CDR3 DNA is TGTGCCAGTAGCCCTGACAGGGCTGATCAGCCCCAGCATTTT.

This clonotype was detected once. The chain combines TRBV20-1 with TRBJ2-5, with TRBD1 identical over 10 bases. The V and J ends lost 0 bases and 2 bases, in that order; junction bases with no gene match: 9. Germline loops: CDR1 DFQATT, CDR2 SNEGSKA (reference sequence). The CDR3 extends over 17 amino acids. The DNA for the CDR3 is TGCAGTGCTAGAGATCCCCGACAGGGGGCGCGTCAAGAGACCCAGTACTTC. It translates to CSARDPRQGARQETQYF.

This clonotype was counted a few times. The chain employs TRBV20-1 and TRBJ2-1; 9 nucleotides align to TRBD2. Looked up from germline, CDR1 is DFQATT and CDR2 is SNEGSKA (reference sequence). The CDR3 spans 13 residues. J was trimmed by 10 bases and V by 8 bases; bases with no gene match: 12. CDR3 in DNA: TGCAGTTCCCGGCAGCGGGGGGCCAGCGAGCAGTTCTTC. Protein: CSSRQRGASEQFF.

The sample holds a few counts of this clonotype. The chain couples TRBV7-2 to TRBJ1-1; 10 bases are shared with TRBD1. The CDR3 length is 15 residues. V was clipped by 5 bases and J by 2 bases; unmatched bases: 5. In germline, CDR1 is SGHTA, CDR2 FQGNSA. The chain's CDR3 is CASSTGQGRNTEAFF. The DNA of the CDR3 is TGTGCCAGCAGCACGGGACAGGGGCGAAACACTGAAGCTTTCTTT.

The chain couples TRBV20-1 to TRBJ2-3; no definite D call. Germline CDR1 reads DFQATT; CDR2 reads SNEGSKA (reference sequence). V lost 0 bases, J lost 0 bases, and 7 bases lay in between. The CDR3 loop spans 14 amino acids. CDR3 nucleotide sequence: TGCAGTGCTAGAGATAGCAGAAGCACAGATACGCAGTATTTT. It yields the protein CSARDSRSTDTQYF.

This chain connects TRBV7-8 to TRBJ1-6; no firm D call. V was clipped by 0 bases and J by 10 bases, with 13 bases between them. The length of the CDR3 is 15 residues. CDR1 and CDR2 from the germline V gene are SGHVS and FQNEAQ. CDR3 protein: CASSLASELGSPLHF. The CDR3 nucleotides read TGTGCCAGCAGCTTAGCTTCGGAACTAGGGTCACCCCTCCACTTT.

The chain joins TRBV20-1 to TRBJ2-1; 7 nucleotides align to TRBD2. V shed 4 bases and J 2 bases; nucleotides not matched to a gene: 11. This CDR3 spans 16 amino acids. Germline V gene sequence: CDR1 DFQATT, CDR2 SNEGSKA (reference sequence). The CDR3 DNA follows: TGCAGTGCTAACGGACCAGCGGGGAAGACCTACAATGAGCAGTTCTTC. Its protein is CSANGPAGKTYNEQFF.

The chain is built from TRBV7-3 and TRBJ2-1, with D maybe TRBD2 (5 bases). The CDR3 has 14 amino acids. V shed 2 bases and J shed 5 bases, with 10 bases lying between them. Germline V CDR1 and CDR2: SGHTA, FQGTGA. The CDR3 loop reads CASSLDAGHNEQFF. DNA for the CDR3: TGTGCCAGCAGCTTAGACGCGGGCCACAATGAGCAGTTCTTC.

This chain links TRBV4-3 with TRBJ1-2; maybe TRBD1 (6 bases). This CDR3 is 19 amino acids long. Germline loops: CDR1 LGHNA, CDR2 YSLEER. Trimming took off 0 bases at V and 1 base at J, with 21 bases between the two ends. CDR3 nucleotide sequence: TGCGCCAGCAGCCAAGACGGGGGGGCAGGGACGATTAGTAACTATGGCTACACCTTC. Its translation is CASSQDGGAGTISNYGYTF.

Here the CDR3 reads CSARESRKGYEGEQFF. As DNA, the CDR3 is TGCAGTGCTAGAGAAAGCCGGAAGGGCTACGAGGGTGAGCAGTTCTTC. The V and J genes are TRBV20-1 and TRBJ2-1; TRBD2 is a possible D gene (5 bases). Germline V gene lookup returns CDR1 DFQATT and CDR2 SNEGSKA (reference sequence). The CDR3 has 16 amino acids. V was pared by 0 bases and J by 9 bases, with 21 bases between.

This chain links TRBV4-3 with TRBJ2-1; tentatively, D is TRBD2 (5 bases). The V end was cut by 4 bases, the J end by 13 bases, with 20 bases between. The CDR3 covers 14 residues. The germline V gene has CDR1 LGHNA and CDR2 YSLEER. In DNA form, the CDR3 reads TGCGCCAGCAGCCCTACTAGATTCCAAGAGACCCAGTTCTTC. Its protein product is CASSPTRFQETQFF.

V and J are TRBV7-2 and TRBJ1-5, with D uncertain. The CDR3 loop spans 13 amino acids. The V and J ends lost 5 bases and 13 bases respectively, with 18 bases between them. Per germline, CDR1 SGHTA and CDR2 FQGNSA. CDR3 amino acids: CASSPTTLTGQHF. For the CDR3, the DNA is TGTGCCAGCAGCCCGACAACTCTCACGGGACAGCATTTT.

The CDR3 coding sequence is TGTGCCAGCAGTTCCTCGGGGAGAGGTCATGCGCAGTATTTT. Its protein product is CASSSSGRGHAQYF. This chain uses TRBV12-3 or TRBV12-4 with TRBJ2-3, with D perhaps matching TRBD2 (5 bases). V lost 4 bases to trimming and J lost 10 bases, with 18 bases between them. The CDR3 has 14 amino acids.

The chain employs TRBV5-1 and TRBJ2-5, with D possibly being TRBD2 (6 bases). The germline CDR1 and CDR2 sequences are SGHRS and YFSETQ. V dropped 4 bases and J dropped 2 bases, with 9 bases sitting between them. The CDR3 is made up of 13 amino acids. The CDR3 coding sequence is TGCGCCAGCAGCGGTAGCGGACAAGAGACCCAGTACTTC. Protein: CASSGSGQETQYF.

The chain couples TRBV20-1 to TRBJ2-3, with 9 positions matching TRBD2. Germline V gene data show CDR1 as DFQATT and CDR2 as SNEGSKA (reference sequence). The CDR3 is 14 amino acids. V shed 7 bases and J 0 bases; nucleotides not matched to a gene: 5. CDR3 in DNA: TGCAGTGTCAGGCGGGGGGGAAGCACAGATACGCAGTATTTT. It is translated as CSVRRGGSTDTQYF.

Only a few counts were recorded for this clonotype. The V gene is TRBV25-1, the J gene TRBJ1-2, with D perhaps matching TRBD1 (5 bases). CDR3 length: 14 residues. Trimming took off 6 bases at V and 6 bases at J, with 17 bases between the two ends. From germline, CDR1 is MGHDK and CDR2 SYGVNS. The CDR3 DNA sequence: TGTGCCAGCAGCTTAGGGTCCCCAGGGAATGGCTACACCTTC. Its translation: CASSLGSPGNGYTF.